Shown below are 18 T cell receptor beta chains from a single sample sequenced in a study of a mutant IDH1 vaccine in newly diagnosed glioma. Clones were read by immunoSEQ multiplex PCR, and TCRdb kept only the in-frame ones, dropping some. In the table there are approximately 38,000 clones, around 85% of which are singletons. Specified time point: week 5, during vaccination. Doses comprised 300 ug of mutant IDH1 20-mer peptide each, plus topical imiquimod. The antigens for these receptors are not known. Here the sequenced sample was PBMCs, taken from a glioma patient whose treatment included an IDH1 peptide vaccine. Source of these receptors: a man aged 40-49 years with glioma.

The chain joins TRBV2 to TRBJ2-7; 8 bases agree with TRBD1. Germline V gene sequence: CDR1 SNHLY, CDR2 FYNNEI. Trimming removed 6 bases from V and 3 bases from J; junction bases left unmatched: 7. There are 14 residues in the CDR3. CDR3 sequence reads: CASSEQGEIYEQYF. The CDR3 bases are TGTGCCAGCAGCGAACAGGGGGAGATCTACGAGCAGTACTTC. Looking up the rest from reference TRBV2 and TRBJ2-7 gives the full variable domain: EPEVTQTPSHQVTQMGQEVILRCVPISNHLYFYWYRQILGQKVEFLVSFYNNEISEKSEIFDDQFSVERPDGSNFTLKIRSTKLEDSAMYFCASSEQGEIYEQYFGPGTRLTVT.

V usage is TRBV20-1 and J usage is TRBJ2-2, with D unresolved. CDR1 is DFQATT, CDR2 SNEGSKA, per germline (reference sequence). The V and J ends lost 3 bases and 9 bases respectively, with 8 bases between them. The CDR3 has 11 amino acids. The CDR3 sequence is CSARASRELFF. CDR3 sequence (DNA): TGCAGTGCTAGGGCCTCCCGGGAGCTGTTTTTT.

The CDR3 loop reads CASSKVGGNGANVLTF. The CDR3 nucleotides are TGTGCCAGCAGCAAAGTGGGGGGAAATGGGGCCAACGTCCTGACTTTC. This rearrangement joins TRBV21-1 to TRBJ2-6; the table's D gene call, TRBD2, was not cross checked with the DNA. TRBV21-1 is a listed pseudogene. There are 16 residues in the CDR3.

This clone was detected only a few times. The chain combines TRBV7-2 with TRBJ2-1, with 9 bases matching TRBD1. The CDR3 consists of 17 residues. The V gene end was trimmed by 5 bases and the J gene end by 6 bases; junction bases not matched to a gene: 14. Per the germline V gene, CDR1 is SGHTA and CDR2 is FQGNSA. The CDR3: CASSALPGTGFRNEQFF. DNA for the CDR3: TGTGCCAGCAGCGCTTTACCCGGGACAGGGTTCCGCAATGAGCAGTTCTTC.

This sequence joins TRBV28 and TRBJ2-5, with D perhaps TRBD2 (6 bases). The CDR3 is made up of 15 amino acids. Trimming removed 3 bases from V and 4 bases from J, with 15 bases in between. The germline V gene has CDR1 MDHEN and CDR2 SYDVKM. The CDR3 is CASSLLGRRGETQYF. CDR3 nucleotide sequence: TGTGCCAGCAGTTTGCTTGGGAGGAGGGGAGAGACCCAGTACTTC.

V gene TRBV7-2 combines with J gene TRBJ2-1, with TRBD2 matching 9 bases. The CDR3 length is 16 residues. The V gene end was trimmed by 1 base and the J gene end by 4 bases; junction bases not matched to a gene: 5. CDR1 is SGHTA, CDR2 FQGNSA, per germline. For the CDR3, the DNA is TGTGCCAGCAGCTTAGTTGCGGGAGGGTGGTACAATGAGCAGTTCTTC. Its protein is CASSLVAGGWYNEQFF.

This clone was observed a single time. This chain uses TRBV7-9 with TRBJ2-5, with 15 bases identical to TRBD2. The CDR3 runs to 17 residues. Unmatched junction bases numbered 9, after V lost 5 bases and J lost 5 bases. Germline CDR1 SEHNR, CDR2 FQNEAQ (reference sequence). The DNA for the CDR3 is TGTGCCAGCAGCAACCGGACTAGCGGGAGGGCGAGGGAGACCCAGTACTTC. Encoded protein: CASSNRTSGRARETQYF. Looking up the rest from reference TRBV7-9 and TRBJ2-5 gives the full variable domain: DTGVSQNPRHKITKRGQNVTFRCDPISEHNRLYWYRQTLGQGPEFLTYFQNEAQLEKSRLLSDRFSAERPKGSFSTLEIQRTEQGDSAMYLCASSNRTSGRARETQYFGPGTRLLVL.

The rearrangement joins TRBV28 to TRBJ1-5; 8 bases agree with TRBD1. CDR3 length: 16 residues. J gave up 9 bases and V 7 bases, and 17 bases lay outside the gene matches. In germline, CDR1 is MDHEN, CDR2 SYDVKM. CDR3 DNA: TGTGCCAGCACCTCCATTCAGGGGGCGGTAAGTCGGCCCCAGCATTTT. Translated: CASTSIQGAVSRPQHF.

CDR3 coding DNA: TGTGCCAGCAGCTCCTACGAGCAGTACTTC. Protein sequence: CASSSYEQYF. This chain links TRBV11-2 with TRBJ2-7; unclear D gene. V lost 4 bases and J 2 bases, leaving 0 bases between the germline ends. The CDR3 totals 10 residues. Germline values: CDR1 SGHAT, CDR2 FQNNGV.

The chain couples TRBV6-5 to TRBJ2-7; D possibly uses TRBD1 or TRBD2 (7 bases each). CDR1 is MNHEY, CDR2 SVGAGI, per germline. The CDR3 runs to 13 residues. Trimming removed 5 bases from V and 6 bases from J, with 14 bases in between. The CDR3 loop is CASSRQGGGEQYF. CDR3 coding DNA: TGTGCCAGCAGTCGACAGGGAGGGGGCGAGCAGTACTTC.

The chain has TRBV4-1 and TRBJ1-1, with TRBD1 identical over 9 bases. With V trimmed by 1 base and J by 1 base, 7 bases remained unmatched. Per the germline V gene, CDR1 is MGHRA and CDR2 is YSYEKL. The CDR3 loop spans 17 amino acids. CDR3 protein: CASSQGPSGQGNTEAFF. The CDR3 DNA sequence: TGCGCCAGCAGCCAAGGCCCCTCGGGACAGGGGAACACTGAAGCTTTCTTT.

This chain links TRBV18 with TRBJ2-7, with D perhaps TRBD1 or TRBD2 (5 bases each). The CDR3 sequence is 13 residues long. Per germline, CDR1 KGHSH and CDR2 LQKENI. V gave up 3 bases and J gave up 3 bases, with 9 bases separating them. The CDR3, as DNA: TGTGCCAGCTCACCCGGGACCAACTACGAGCAGTACTTC. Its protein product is CASSPGTNYEQYF.

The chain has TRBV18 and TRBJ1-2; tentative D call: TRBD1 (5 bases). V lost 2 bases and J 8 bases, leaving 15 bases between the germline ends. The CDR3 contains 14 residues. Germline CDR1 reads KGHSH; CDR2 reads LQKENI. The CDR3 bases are TGTGCCAGCTCACCAGGGGGAGCAACGGCGGGCTACACCTTC. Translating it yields CASSPGGATAGYTF. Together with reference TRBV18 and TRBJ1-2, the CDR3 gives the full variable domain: NAGVMQNPRHLVRRRGQEARLRCSPMKGHSHVYWYRQLPEEGLKFMVYLQKENIIDESGMPKERFSAEFPKEGPSILRIQQVVRGDSAAYFCASSPGGATAGYTFGSGTRLTVV.

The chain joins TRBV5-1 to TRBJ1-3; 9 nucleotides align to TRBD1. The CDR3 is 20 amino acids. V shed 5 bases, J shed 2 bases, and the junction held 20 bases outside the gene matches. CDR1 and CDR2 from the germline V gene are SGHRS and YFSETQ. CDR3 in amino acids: CASRRGPGQGVVTAGNTIYF. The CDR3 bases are TGCGCCAGCAGACGAGGTCCGGGACAGGGTGTGGTAACAGCTGGAAACACCATATATTTT.

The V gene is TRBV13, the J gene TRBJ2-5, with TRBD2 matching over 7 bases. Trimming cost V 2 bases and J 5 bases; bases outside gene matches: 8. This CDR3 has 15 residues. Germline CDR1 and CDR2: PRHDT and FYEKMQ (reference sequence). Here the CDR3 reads CASSLTGEGRETQYF. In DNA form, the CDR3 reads TGTGCCAGCAGCTTAACCGGGGAGGGGAGGGAGACCCAGTACTTC.

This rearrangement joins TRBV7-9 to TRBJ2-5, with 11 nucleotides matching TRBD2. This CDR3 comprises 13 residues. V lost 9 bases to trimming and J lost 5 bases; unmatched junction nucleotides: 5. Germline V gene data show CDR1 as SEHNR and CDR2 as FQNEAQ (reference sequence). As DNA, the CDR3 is TGTGCCAGGTCACTAGCGGGAGAGGAGACCCAGTACTTC. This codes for CARSLAGEETQYF.

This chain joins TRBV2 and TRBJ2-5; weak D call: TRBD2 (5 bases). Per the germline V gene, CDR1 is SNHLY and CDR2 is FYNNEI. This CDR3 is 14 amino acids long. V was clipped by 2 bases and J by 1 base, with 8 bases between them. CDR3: CASSERRGQETQYF. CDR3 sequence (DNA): TGTGCCAGCAGTGAACGACGGGGCCAAGAGACCCAGTACTTC.

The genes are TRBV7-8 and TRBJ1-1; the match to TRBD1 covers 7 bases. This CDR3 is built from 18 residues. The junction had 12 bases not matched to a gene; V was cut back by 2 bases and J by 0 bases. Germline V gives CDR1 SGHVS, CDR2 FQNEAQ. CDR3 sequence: CASSLYSIETGLNTEAFF. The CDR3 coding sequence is TGTGCCAGCAGCTTATATTCGATAGAGACAGGGCTGAACACTGAAGCTTTCTTT.